The rows below give T cell receptor beta chains drawn from one sample of a study of Ad26.COV2.S vaccination and SARS-CoV-2 variants. TCRdb keeps only in-frame clones here, not all; method: immunoSEQ multiplex PCR. Altogether some 410,000 clones are present, 92% being singletons, with the ten largest covering around 1.7%. This material consisted of peripheral blood, taken in a trial of Ad26.COV2.S vaccine versus placebo. The receptors here all came from a person aged 18-60 years who received the Ad26.COV2.S COVID-19 vaccine or a placebo. Each CDR3 is given with its conserved first and last residue. D genes are given only for firm matches. Expanded clones get a size class; other rows say once, few or many, or leave the size out.

few	TRBJ1-6	NA	TRBV11-2	TGTGCCAGCAGCCCCGATTGGGGGAATAATTCACCCCTCCACTTT	CASSPDWGNNSPLHF
NA	TRBJ1-4	NA	TRBV6-5	TGTGCCAGCAGCCCAATCGGGGGGAATGAAAAACTGTTTTTT	CASSPIGGNEKLFF
NA	TRBJ2-7	NA	TRBV3-1/TRBV3-2	TGTGCCAGCAGCCAGGACCCCGCCTACGAGCAGTACTTC	CASSQDPAYEQYF
once	TRBJ2-6	NA	TRBV10-2	TGCGCCAGCAGTGAGAAACGGCCCTCTGGGGCCAACGTCCTGACTTTC	CASSEKRPSGANVLTF
NA	TRBJ1-1	TRBD1	TRBV4-3	TGCGCCAGCAGCCAAGATTGGGGACAGGGAGGCACTGAAGCTTTCTTT	CASSQDWGQGGTEAFF
NA	TRBJ2-7	NA	TRBV5-1	TGCGCCAGCAGCGAATCCGGCAGGAACTACGAGCAGTACTTC	CASSESGRNYEQYF
NA	TRBJ1-4	NA	TRBV7-9	TGTGCCAGCAGCTTAAGGGGTACTAATGAAAAACTGTTTTTT	CASSLRGTNEKLFF
NA	TRBJ2-2	NA	TRBV2	TGTGCCAGCAGTGGAGACTGGACCGGGGAGCTGTTTTTT	CASSGDWTGELFF
NA	TRBJ2-7	NA	TRBV7-2	TGTGCCAGCAGCTCAATTGGGGGGGGCGGTTACGAGCAGTACTTC	CASSSIGGGGYEQYF
few	TRBJ2-2	NA	TRBV9	TGTGCCAGCAGCCAACTGACTAGGGGCACCGGGGAGCTGTTTTTT	CASSQLTRGTGELFF
NA	TRBJ2-1	NA	TRBV27	TGTGCCAGCAGTTTTGGGGGGCCAGACAATGAGCAGTTCTTC	CASSFGGPDNEQFF
few	TRBJ2-5	NA	TRBV21-1	TGTGCCAGCAGCAAAGAGACCCAGTACTTC	CASSKETQYF
NA	TRBJ2-6	NA	TRBV18	TGTGCCAGCTCCCCGCCCTGGGGCGGACTGAACTCTGGGGCCAACGTCCTGACTTTC	CASSPPWGGLNSGANVLTF
NA	TRBJ2-3	NA	TRBV12-5	TGTGCTAGTAGGATAGATACGCAGTATTTT	CASRIDTQYF
NA	TRBJ2-3	NA	TRBV27	TGTGCCAGCAGTTTATCGCGAGGGATAGATACGCAGTATTTT	CASSLSRGIDTQYF
NA	TRBJ2-2	NA	TRBV19	TGTGCCAGTAGTCCTCAACGGGACGCCTCGAACACCGGGGAGCTGTTTTTT	CASSPQRDASNTGELFF
NA	TRBJ2-7	TRBD1	TRBV10-3	TGTGCCATCAGAAGGACAGGGGGCAACCTTCAAATCTACGAGCAGTACTTC	CAIRRTGGNLQIYEQYF
NA	TRBJ1-1	NA	TRBV2	TGTGCCAGCAGGGTACAGAAAGCTTTCTTT	CASRVQKAFF
NA	TRBJ1-4	TRBD1	TRBV10-1	TGCGCCAGCAGTGACGCCGGGACAGGGCAGGAAAAACTGTTTTTT	CASSDAGTGQEKLFF
NA	TRBJ2-3	TRBD2	TRBV10-2	TGCGCCAGCAGGGTAGCGGGGGCCACGTCGACAGATACGCAGTATTTT	CASRVAGATSTDTQYF
NA	TRBJ2-7	TRBD2	TRBV28	TGTGCCAGCAGTTTCCGGGGGGGAACTTCCTACGAGCAGTACTTC	CASSFRGGTSYEQYF
once	TRBJ1-2	NA	TRBV5-1	TGCGCCAGCAGCGCCAACAGGGAGCGGGAGGGCTACACCTTC	CASSANREREGYTF
NA	TRBJ1-1	TRBD1	TRBV28	TGTGCCAGCAGCCAAAGGGCCGGGACAGGGCCGGAATACACTGAAGCTTTCTTT	CASSQRAGTGPEYTEAFF
NA	TRBJ1-4	NA	TRBV4-3	TGCGCCAGCAGCCAAGGAATCCCGGTGGGGCGCGTGGAAAAACTGTTTTTT	CASSQGIPVGRVEKLFF
NA	TRBJ2-5	TRBD1	TRBV7-8	TGTGCCAGCACCCGGACAGGGCGGCAAGAGACCCAGTACTTC	CASTRTGRQETQYF
NA	TRBJ2-7	NA	TRBV19	TGTGCCAGTAGTATTGTCAGACAGAGCTCCTACGAGCAGTACTTC	CASSIVRQSSYEQYF
NA	TRBJ2-7	TRBD1	TRBV5-4	TGTGCCAGCAGCGACCCTCGGGACAGGGTAAACGAGCAGTACTTC	CASSDPRDRVNEQYF
NA	TRBJ2-1	NA	TRBV18	TGTGCCAGCTCACCAACTAGGGGGTTAAATGAGCAGTTCTTC	CASSPTRGLNEQFF
NA	TRBJ1-5	NA	TRBV30	TGTGCCTGGACCAAACAGGGTTTCAATCAGCCCCAGCATTTT	CAWTKQGFNQPQHF
NA	TRBJ2-1	NA	TRBV5-1	TGCGCCAGCAGCTGGGTAAGGGGTAGCTCCTACAATGAGCAGTTCTTC	CASSWVRGSSYNEQFF
NA	TRBJ2-7	NA	TRBV7-2	TGTGCCAGCAGCTTAGGACTTGCGGACCTCTACGAGCAGTACTTC	CASSLGLADLYEQYF
NA	TRBJ1-2	NA	TRBV24-1	TGTGCCACCCCCCGGGCAGGGGCCGAATTAAACTATGGCTACACCTTC	CATPRAGAELNYGYTF
many	TRBJ1-5	NA	TRBV18	TGTGCCAGCTCACCACAGGGTAGGGGGAGCAATCAGCCCCAGCATTTT	CASSPQGRGSNQPQHF
NA	TRBJ2-7	NA	TRBV18	TGTGCCAGCTCTCAACAGGGCGCGGGGCCGGGCGAGCAGTACTTC	CASSQQGAGPGEQYF
NA	TRBJ2-7	TRBD2	TRBV19	TGTGCCAGTCGTACGGCTAGCGGGGGGTCTTACGAGCAGTACTTC	CASRTASGGSYEQYF
NA	TRBJ1-1	NA	TRBV9	TGTGCCAGCAGCGTAGCGATAGTGGCAGACAACACTGAAGCTTTCTTT	CASSVAIVADNTEAFF
NA	TRBJ2-4	NA	TRBV7-2	TGTGCCAGCAGCACCGGCCTCCCCCGGGCGATTCAGTACTTC	CASSTGLPRAIQYF
once	TRBJ1-5	NA	TRBV4-1	TGCGCCAGCAGCCAAGATACCAGATTCAATCAGCCCCAGCATTTT	CASSQDTRFNQPQHF
NA	TRBJ2-3	NA	TRBV7-9	TGTGCCAGCAGCCCCCTAGGAAGTCCGGATACGCAGTATTTT	CASSPLGSPDTQYF
NA	TRBJ2-3	TRBD2	TRBV7-8	TGTGCCAGCAGGGCGGGGGGGCTTAGCACAGATACGCAGTATTTT	CASRAGGLSTDTQYF
NA	TRBJ2-7	TRBD1	TRBV12-3/TRBV12-4	TGTGCCAGCAGCCCGACAGGGAACGAGCAGTACTTC	CASSPTGNEQYF
NA	TRBJ1-3	NA	TRBV29-1	TGCAGCGTCCAGCGGGGCAGTGGAAACACCATATATTTT	CSVQRGSGNTIYF
NA	TRBJ1-1	TRBD1	TRBV5-1	TGCGCCAGCAGCGATGGATGGGGACAGGGGGTTGGGACTGAAGCTTTCTTT	CASSDGWGQGVGTEAFF
NA	TRBJ2-1	TRBD2	TRBV2	TGTGCCAGCACTGGAGCGGGGGGGAGTGGCGATGAGCAGTTCTTC	CASTGAGGSGDEQFF
NA	TRBJ2-3	NA	TRBV19	TGTGCCAGTAGTAGTAGGGTAGGACACTATACGCAGTATTTT	CASSSRVGHYTQYF
NA	TRBJ2-1	TRBD1	TRBV5-1	TGCGCCAGCAGCTTGGTTTACCGAGGGGGCACCTACAATGAGCAGTTCTTC	CASSLVYRGGTYNEQFF
NA	TRBJ1-4	TRBD1	TRBV3-1/TRBV3-2	TGTGCCAGCAGTCCAAATACAGGGGCCCGTAATGAAAAACTGTTTTTT	CASSPNTGARNEKLFF
NA	TRBJ1-5	NA	TRBV19	TGTGCCAGTAGTATAACCCCGACTAATCAGCCCCAGCATTTT	CASSITPTNQPQHF
NA	TRBJ1-1	NA	TRBV5-5	TGTGCCAGCAGCTTGGACGCACGGGGTTTGGGTGAAGCTTTCTTT	CASSLDARGLGEAFF
NA	TRBJ2-5	NA	TRBV10-2	TGCGCCAGCAGTGAGTCGGGAGAGACCCAGTACTTC	CASSESGETQYF
once	TRBJ2-1	TRBD2	TRBV4-1	TGCGCCAGCAGCCAGGCTAGCGGGGGCACCCGGGGGGGGCAGTTCTTC	CASSQASGGTRGGQFF
once	TRBJ1-3	NA	TRBV2	TGTGCCAGCAGTGGGACAACACCTGGAAACACCATATATTTT	CASSGTTPGNTIYF
NA	TRBJ2-7	TRBD2	TRBV28	TGTGCCAGCAGTCGCTCCAGAAGCGGGAGCTCCTACGAGCAGTACTTC	CASSRSRSGSSYEQYF
NA	TRBJ1-1	NA	TRBV27	TGTGCCAGCAGTTTATTTTTGAACACTGAAGCTTTCTTT	CASSLFLNTEAFF
NA	TRBJ2-3	TRBD2	TRBV28	TGTGCCAGCAGTTTTCACGGGACTAGCGGGGGGGCGGCATCGAATACGCAGTATTTT	CASSFHGTSGGAASNTQYF
few	TRBJ2-7	NA	TRBV7-2	TGTGCCAGCAGCTTAGAGTGGCAGACCTACGAGCAGTACTTC	CASSLEWQTYEQYF
NA	TRBJ2-2	TRBD1	TRBV11-2	TGTGCCAGCAGCTTAGACGCGACAGGGTGGGGGGAGCTGTTTTTT	CASSLDATGWGELFF
NA	TRBJ1-1	NA	TRBV6-6	TGTGCCAGCACCAGGGGCCTGAACGCTTTCTTT	CASTRGLNAFF
once	TRBJ2-3	TRBD2	TRBV9	TGTGCCAGCAGCGTAGTGGCGGGGGGCCCCGATACGCAGTATTTT	CASSVVAGGPDTQYF
NA	TRBJ1-1	NA	TRBV6-5	TGTGCCAGTGGGGAGTGGGGGGGGATCGCTGAAGCTTTCTTT	CASGEWGGIAEAFF